The next 28 T cell receptor beta chains were all read from a single sample in a study of human T cells and chemical hapten exposure. TCRdb passed the RACE reads through MiXCR, listing each CDR3 protein once. Of about 85,000 distinct CDR3 sequences listed, about 9.9% are singletons. The time point denotes: patch test 2, 6 weeks after DPC sensitization. Treatment denoted: therapeutic diphenylcyclopropenone sensitization with weekly scalp DPC. The starting material was whole blood, obtained in connection with sensitization to the hapten diphenylcyclopropenone (DPC). These receptors were collected from a man aged 18 to 30 with alopecia areata. Some clones in this sample may be carry-over from other donors' samples.

The sample holds many counts of this clonotype. V usage is TRBV6-4 and J usage is TRBJ1-5; maybe TRBD1 (5 bases). V lost 4 bases and J lost 0, with 19 bases in between. Looked up from germline, CDR1 is MRHNA and CDR2 is SNTAGT. The CDR3 sequence is 18 residues long. The CDR3 protein is CASSGGTPPEHSNQPQHF. DNA for the CDR3: TGTGCCAGCAGTGGCGGGACTCCTCCAGAGCATAGCAATCAGCCCCAGCATTTT.

The chain joins TRBV4-1 to TRBJ1-1, with D possibly TRBD1 on 5 matching bases. The length of the CDR3 is 16 residues. Germline lookup yields CDR1 MGHRA and CDR2 YSYEKL. The V end lost 2 bases, the J end lost 0 bases, and 13 bases lay between the germline ends. The CDR3, as DNA: TGCGCCAGCAGCCAACATTGGGCAGGGTTGAACACTGAAGCTTTCTTT. This encodes CASSQHWAGLNTEAFF.

The J gene is TRBJ2-1, the V gene TRBV7-8; 7 nucleotides agree with TRBD1. V dropped 5 bases and J dropped 5; count of bases not matched to a gene: 12. This CDR3 is 16 amino acids long. The V gene's germline CDR1 is SGHVS and CDR2 FQNEAQ. The CDR3 DNA reads TGTGCCAGCAGCCCGTCCCTCAGGGGACAGAACAATGAGCAGTTCTTC. This codes for CASSPSLRGQNNEQFF.

This clonotype was seen a handful of times. The V gene is TRBV20-1, the J gene TRBJ2-1; TRBD1 might be the D (6 bases). V lost 7 bases to trimming and J lost 4 bases, with 11 bases between them. The CDR3 has 12 amino acids. From germline, CDR1 is DFQATT and CDR2 SNEGSKA (reference sequence). The CDR3 loop is CSGTEIYNEQFF. The DNA for the CDR3 is TGCAGTGGGACAGAAATATACAATGAGCAGTTCTTC.

This rearrangement joins TRBV7-9 to TRBJ1-2; D not certain. This CDR3 is 12 amino acids long. Germline V gene lookup returns CDR1 SEHNR and CDR2 FQNEAQ (reference sequence). The V end lost 5 bases, the J end lost 6 bases, and 10 bases lay between the germline ends. The CDR3 nucleotides read TGTGCCAGCAGCCTCATGCGAGATGGCTACACCTTC. It yields the protein CASSLMRDGYTF.

The rearrangement uses TRBV18 and TRBJ1-4; weak D call: TRBD1 (5 bases). Germline V gene data show CDR1 as KGHSH and CDR2 as LQKENI. V lost 1 base and J lost 0, with 18 bases in between. This CDR3 spans 19 amino acids. The CDR3 region has the DNA TGTGCCAGCTCACCACGCAAGGGACGTCTCCTTGCAACTAATGAAAAACTGTTTTTT. This sequence encodes CASSPRKGRLLATNEKLFF.

The table lists this clonotype with a few counts. CDR3 amino acids: CSAKDPGGSSYNSPLHF. The CDR3 DNA is TGCAGTGCAAAAGACCCGGGGGGCAGCTCCTATAATTCACCCCTCCACTTT. This chain connects TRBV20-1 to TRBJ1-6; a weak D match, TRBD1 (6 bases). The CDR3 runs to 17 residues. Trimming took off 6 bases at V and 0 bases at J, with 18 bases between the two ends. The germline CDR1 and CDR2 sequences are DFQATT and SNEGSKA (reference sequence).

This clonotype was detected ten times or more. The chain recombines TRBV27 with TRBJ2-3; 7 bases align to TRBD2. V trimming: 6 bases; J trimming: 4 bases; junction bases outside the gene matches: 19. This CDR3 has 18 residues. Germline V CDR1 and CDR2: MNHEY, SMNVEV (reference sequence). The CDR3 spells CASRPPAPDGGNSDTQYF. CDR3 sequence (DNA): TGTGCCAGCAGACCCCCTGCCCCCGACGGGGGGAATTCAGATACGCAGTATTTT.

This clonotype was seen a handful of times. The V call is TRBV7-9, the J call TRBJ2-1; D is undetermined. The CDR3 is 12 amino acids. Germline V lookup: CDR1 SEHNR, CDR2 FQNEAQ (reference sequence). Trimming left V 3 bases short and J 6 bases short, with 6 bases between. This chain's CDR3 is CASSFVFNEQFF. The CDR3 bases are TGTGCCAGCAGCTTCGTCTTCAATGAGCAGTTCTTC.

This clonotype has a handful of counts. This chain links TRBV29-1 with TRBJ1-2, with 9 bases identical to TRBD1. Germline CDR1 and CDR2: SQVTM and ANQGSEA. The CDR3 extends over 13 amino acids. V trimming: 3 bases; J trimming: 3 bases; junction bases outside the gene matches: 2. CDR3 sequence (DNA): TGCAGCGTTGACGGACAGGGGCACTATGGCTACACCTTC. Translating it yields CSVDGQGHYGYTF.

This clonotype turned up a few times. V is TRBV5-6 and J is TRBJ1-3; D might be TRBD1 (6 bases). The germline gives CDR1 SGHDT, CDR2 YYEEEE. This CDR3 is 16 amino acids long. Trimming pared 4 bases from V and 7 bases from J, leaving 21 bases between. CDR3 sequence reads: CASSPGTSLLWNTIYF. For the CDR3, the DNA is TGTGCCAGCAGCCCAGGGACATCGTTGTTATGGAACACCATATATTTT.

This clonotype has a count of ten or more. The rearrangement links TRBV5-1 to TRBJ1-5, with a tentative D call TRBD1 (5 bases). The CDR3 has 12 residues. Germline V gene lookup returns CDR1 SGHRS and CDR2 YFSETQ. The V gene lost 8 bases and the J gene lost 4 bases, with 10 bases spanning the gap. CDR3 DNA sequence: TGCGCCAGTTCACCAGGGAATCAGCCCCAGCATTTT. The encoded protein is CASSPGNQPQHF.

In its sample, this clonotype was seen many times. The V and J genes are TRBV28 and TRBJ2-2, with a tentative D call TRBD2 (7 bases). The V gene lost 8 bases and the J gene lost 5 bases, with 27 bases spanning the gap. Looked up from germline, CDR1 is MDHEN and CDR2 is SYDVKM. The CDR3 extends over 18 amino acids. The CDR3 region is CASGRAERRGARTGELFF. The CDR3 DNA sequence: TGTGCCAGCGGCCGGGCCGAGCGTCGGGGGGCGAGGACCGGGGAGCTGTTTTTT. Drawing the rest from reference TRBV28 and TRBJ2-2, the complete variable domain is DVKVTQSSRYLVKRTGEKVFLECVQDMDHENMFWYRQDPGLGLRLIYFSYDVKMKEKGDIPEGYSVSREKKERFSLILESASTNQTSMYLCASGRAERRGARTGELFFGEGSRLTVL.

This clonotype appeared once. The chain is built from TRBV28 and TRBJ1-1; 11 bases are shared with TRBD1. The CDR3 spans 15 residues. The J segment lost 4 bases and the V segment lost 6 bases, leaving 7 bases of the junction unmatched. Per the germline V gene, CDR1 is MDHEN and CDR2 is SYDVKM. Written as DNA, the CDR3 is TGTGCCAGCAGCAGGACAGGGGGCATGGGCACTGAAGCTTTCTTT. Translation gives CASSRTGGMGTEAFF.

The rearrangement links TRBV7-9 to TRBJ2-1; 7 nucleotides agree with TRBD1. CDR1 and CDR2 (germline): SEHNR, FQNEAQ (reference sequence). With 1 base clipped from V and 10 bases from J, the junction kept 16 bases outside the gene matches. This CDR3 contains 17 residues. CDR3 loop: CASSLGRVGGDFFEQFF. The CDR3 DNA is TGTGCCAGCAGCTTAGGCCGGGTAGGGGGCGATTTTTTCGAGCAGTTCTTC.

This clonotype was detected only a few times. The rearrangement uses TRBV4-3 and TRBJ1-6; the D gene is possibly TRBD1 (5 bases). Germline V gives CDR1 LGHNA, CDR2 YSLEER. V lost 1 base and J 5 bases, leaving 12 bases between the germline ends. There are 16 residues in the CDR3. The DNA for the CDR3 is TGCGCCAGCAGCCAAGGGGACGGGCGCCATAATTCACCCCTCCACTTT. It yields the protein CASSQGDGRHNSPLHF.

Ten or more counts support this clonotype. This rearrangement joins TRBV7-9 to TRBJ1-4, with D possibly being TRBD1 (6 bases). Trimming shortened V by 3 bases and J by 4 bases, and 12 bases separated the two germline ends. Germline loops: CDR1 SEHNR, CDR2 FQNEAQ (reference sequence). The CDR3 sequence is 15 residues long. The CDR3 sequence is CASSLMDSRNEKLFF. DNA of the CDR3: TGTGCCAGCAGCTTGATGGACAGCCGTAATGAAAAACTGTTTTTT.

J is TRBJ1-2 and V is TRBV9, with D uncertain. The V gene lost 0 bases and the J gene lost 3 bases, with 12 bases spanning the gap. There are 15 residues in the CDR3. The germline gives CDR1 SGDLS, CDR2 YYNGEE. In DNA form, the CDR3 reads TGTGCCAGCAGCGTAGCTTCGTTAGTGGACTATGGCTACACCTTC. This sequence encodes CASSVASLVDYGYTF.

At least ten counts were recorded for this clonotype. The J gene is TRBJ1-5, the V gene TRBV29-1; D might be TRBD1 (5 bases). Germline-derived CDR1 and CDR2 are SQVTM and ANQGSEA. Trimming pared 4 bases from V and 4 bases from J, leaving 14 bases between. This CDR3 is 14 amino acids long. The CDR3 region is CSVADYGANQPQHF. DNA of the CDR3: TGCAGCGTTGCCGACTACGGGGCAAATCAGCCCCAGCATTTT.

The genes are TRBV28 and TRBJ2-1; either TRBD1 or TRBD2 may fit D (5 bases each). Germline assignment: CDR1 MDHEN and CDR2 SYDVKM. The CDR3 loop spans 11 amino acids. V was shortened by 8 bases and J by 12 bases, with 14 bases between the two germline ends. This CDR3 reads CASCLRGPQFF. The CDR3 DNA reads as TGTGCCAGCTGCCTCCGGGGCCCGCAGTTCTTC.

This rearrangement joins TRBV12-3 or TRBV12-4 to TRBJ2-3; 7 nucleotides match TRBD1. V trimming: 6 bases; J trimming: 0 bases; junction bases outside the gene matches: 9. The CDR3 has 16 residues. The CDR3 DNA follows: TGTGCCAGCAGATCTACAGGGGCCTCTAGCACAGATACGCAGTATTTT. The encoded protein is CASRSTGASSTDTQYF.

This clonotype was recorded many times. The CDR3 bases are TGTGCCAGCAGCTTAGCCTTCGACAGGCGCTACGAGCAGTACGTC. Protein product: CASSLAFDRRYEQYV. The chain uses TRBV7-8 and TRBJ2-7; D may be TRBD1 (6 bases). Germline V gene sequence: CDR1 SGHVS, CDR2 FQNEAQ. V gave up 0 bases and J gave up 3 bases, with 12 bases separating them. The CDR3 is 15 amino acids.

The table lists this clonotype with a few counts. The CDR3 coding sequence is TGCGCCAGCAGTGAGTCAGTAGGGATCAACGAGCAGTACTTC. Translating gives CASSESVGINEQYF. The gene calls are TRBV10-1 and TRBJ2-7, with D hard to call. The CDR3 contains 14 residues. Germline CDR1 reads WNHNN; CDR2 reads SYGVQD (reference sequence). The V end was cut by 0 bases, the J end by 5 bases, with 11 bases between.

This clonotype was seen repeatedly, ten times or more. The genes are TRBV7-3 and TRBJ2-3; a possible D gene is TRBD2 (5 bases). Germline V gene lookup returns CDR1 SGHTA and CDR2 FQGTGA. Trimming shortened V by 5 bases and J by 1 base, and 7 bases separated the two germline ends. This CDR3 spans 13 amino acids. This CDR3 is CASSPGGTDTQYF. In nucleotides, the CDR3 is TGTGCCAGCAGCCCCGGGGGCACAGATACGCAGTATTTT. The complete variable domain, with remaining parts taken from reference TRBV7-3 and TRBJ2-3, reads GAGVSQTPSNKVTEKGKYVELRCDPISGHTALYWYRQSLGQGPEFLIYFQGTGAADDSGLPNDRFFAVRPEGSVSTLKIQRTERGDSAVYLCASSPGGTDTQYFGPGTRLTVL.

This clonotype was detected once. The rearrangement joins TRBV10-3 to TRBJ1-1; D is unclear. The V gene lost 0 bases and the J gene lost 6 bases, with 5 bases spanning the gap. Germline assignment: CDR1 ENHRY and CDR2 SYGVKD. The CDR3 loop spans 12 amino acids. The CDR3 here is CAISESGSEAFF. The CDR3 coding sequence is TGTGCCATCAGTGAGTCGGGATCTGAAGCTTTCTTT.

The table lists this clonotype with many counts. The chain is built from TRBV6-2 or TRBV6-3 and TRBJ1-2, with 7 bases matching TRBD1. Trimming took 6 bases from V and 4 from J; bases not matched to a gene: 11. CDR1 and CDR2 from the germline V gene are MNHEY and SVGEGT. The CDR3 runs to 15 residues. CDR3 DNA sequence: TGTGCCAGCAGCTCCTACGACAGGGCCGTCTATGGCTACACCTTC. Amino acids: CASSSYDRAVYGYTF.

The table lists this clonotype with a few counts. The V call is TRBV20-1, the J call TRBJ2-7; weak D call: TRBD2 (5 bases). This CDR3 is 14 amino acids long. Germline V lookup: CDR1 DFQATT, CDR2 SNEGSKA (reference sequence). V lost 4 bases, J lost 2 bases, and 15 bases lay in between. The CDR3 loop reads CSAIPRTGTYEQYF. CDR3 DNA: TGCAGTGCTATCCCCCGGACTGGAACCTACGAGCAGTACTTC.

The genes are TRBV5-4 and TRBJ2-5; D may match TRBD1 or TRBD2 (5 bases each). The length of the CDR3 is 17 residues. The V end was cut by 1 base, the J end by 1 base, with 17 bases between. The germline CDR1 and CDR2 sequences are SGHNT and YYREEE (reference sequence). CDR3 DNA: TGTGCCAGCAGCTTGCGTCCCGGGACGGCGTTCCAAGAGACCCAGTACTTC. This gives the protein CASSLRPGTAFQETQYF.